This TCR beta chain was observed in a study of blood T cell repertoires in COVID-19. Researchers sorted participants into cohorts using their self-reported clinical history. The ends were cut back, 0 bases at V and 9 bases at J, with 12 bases in the middle. The germline gives CDR1 SGHAT, CDR2 FQDESV (reference sequence). CDR3 length equals 14 residues. The authors' processing: Estimation of nucleated cell counts was performed using reference gene primer amplification. The assay was immunoSEQ multiplex PCR, and TCRdb's table has in-frame clones only and misses some. Clone size and the V and J calls come from that table; the DNA yielded D and trimming. The data contain 200,000 to 250,000 clones, about 86% of them singletons.

This chain links TRBV11-1 with TRBJ2-1, with a weak D call TRBD2 (5 bases). What was sequenced was PBMCs or T cells enriched from blood (not recorded which). The receptor comes from a woman in her forties or fifties with acute COVID-19. Written as DNA, the CDR3 is TGTGCCAGCAGCTTAGCGAGTTCACGGGGTGAGCAGTTCTTC. It yields the protein CASSLASSRGEQFF. Based on the CDR3 plus reference TRBV11-1 and TRBJ2-1, the full variable domain is EAEVAQSPRYKITEKSQAVAFWCDPISGHATLYWYRQILGQGPELLVQFQDESVVDDSQLPKDRFSAERLKGVDSTLKIQPAELGDSAMYLCASSLASSRGEQFFGPGTRLTVL.